The 14 T cell receptor beta chains listed next were all sequenced from one sample in a study of T cells in Graves' hyperthyroidism and ophthalmopathy. Using RNA transcripts as the source, TCR beta CDR3 regions were amplified. The HTBI primer set drove a first-round RT-PCR of the TCR CDR3. TCRdb re-derived calls from the multiplex PCR reads in MiXCR, one entry per CDR3 protein. The sample shows roughly 840,000 distinct CDR3 sequences, roughly 40% of them seen only once. Sequencing was done on a sample of blood. These receptors were obtained from a man younger than 35 with Graves' hyperthyroidism.

As for this clonotype: A much larger clone sits a single nucleotide away, making a read error possible. The V and J genes are TRBV20-1 and TRBJ1-6; maybe TRBD1 (5 bases). Germline CDR1 and CDR2: DFQATT and SNEGSKA (reference sequence). This CDR3 has 16 amino acids. CDR3 in amino acids: CSPRSGGVWENSPLHF. CDR3 nucleotides: TGCAGTCCTAGAAGCGGAGGGGTATGGGAGAATTCACCCCTCCACTTT.

CDR3 DNA: TGTGCCAGCAGCTTTAGGACAGGGGGCTGGGTCACTGAAGCTTTCTTT. Translating it yields CASSFRTGGWVTEAFF. This chain links TRBV11-2 with TRBJ1-1, with 11 bases that match TRBD1. V shed 3 bases, J shed 4 bases, and the junction held 7 bases outside the gene matches. The CDR3 is 16 residues long. The germline V gene encodes CDR1 SGHAT and CDR2 FQNNGV.

This clonotype came up a few times. The chain employs TRBV7-2 and TRBJ1-2; 9 bases map to TRBD1. CDR1 and CDR2 from the germline V gene are SGHTA and FQGNSA. The ends lost 4 bases at V and 4 bases at J; junction bases unmatched: 7. The CDR3 extends over 15 amino acids. The CDR3, as DNA: TGTGCCAGCAGCTCGTCCCGGGACAGGGTCTATGGCTACACCTTC. This gives the protein CASSSSRDRVYGYTF.

At least ten counts were recorded for this clonotype. J is TRBJ1-2 and V is TRBV29-1, with a weak D call TRBD1 (5 bases). CDR3 length equals 11 residues. Trimming pared 6 bases from V and 3 bases from J, leaving 8 bases between. Germline values: CDR1 SQVTM, CDR2 ANQGSEA. The CDR3, as DNA: TGCAGCGTGGGGGAGGACTATGGCTACACCTTC. Its protein is CSVGEDYGYTF.

On this clonotype itself: This could be a read error, since a much larger clone is one nucleotide away. V and J are TRBV9 and TRBJ1-5; 7 bases map to TRBD1. V gave up 0 bases and J gave up 6 bases; unmatched junction bases: 3. The CDR3 contains 14 residues. Germline CDR1 is SGDLS and CDR2 is YYNGEE. The CDR3 loop reads CASSVEGASQPQHF. The CDR3 DNA is TGTGCCAGCAGCGTAGAGGGGGCGAGTCAGCCCCAGCATTTT.

This clonotype was counted only a few times. V gene TRBV5-1 combines with J gene TRBJ1-6; D is unclear. Germline-derived CDR1 and CDR2 are SGHRS and YFSETQ. The length of the CDR3 is 15 residues. Trimming stripped 1 base from V and 2 bases from J, with 7 bases between. CDR3 sequence: CASSLWVAYNSPLHF. The CDR3 coding sequence is TGCGCCAGCAGCTTGTGGGTGGCCTATAATTCACCCCTCCACTTT.

The chain carries TRBV20-1 and TRBJ2-7; D is possibly TRBD2 (6 bases). The germline V and J ends were trimmed by 6 bases and 3 bases, with 9 bases remaining between them. This CDR3 spans 11 amino acids. Germline V gene sequence: CDR1 DFQATT, CDR2 SNEGSKA (reference sequence). CDR3 loop: CSAPRDYEQYF. DNA of the CDR3: TGCAGTGCCCCGCGGGACTACGAGCAGTACTTC.

This clonotype appeared a few times. The chain employs TRBV12-3 or TRBV12-4 and TRBJ1-2; TRBD1 is a possible D gene (5 bases). CDR3 size: 13 residues. V dropped 6 bases and J dropped 5 bases, with 13 bases sitting between them. The CDR3 is CASRSTVDYGYTF. The CDR3 bases are TGTGCCAGCAGGTCGACAGTTGATTATGGCTACACCTTC.

This clonotype was observed many times. The V call is TRBV20-1, the J call TRBJ1-6; D ambiguous. The CDR3 consists of 16 residues. Germline CDR1 reads DFQATT; CDR2 reads SNEGSKA (reference sequence). The ends were cut back, 5 bases at V and 6 bases at J, with 20 bases in the middle. CDR3 residues: CSARQFEGLTNSPLHF. Here the CDR3 DNA reads TGCAGTGCTCGTCAGTTTGAGGGTTTGACTAATTCACCCCTCCACTTT.

The chain employs TRBV6-5 and TRBJ1-5; TRBD1 might be the D (5 bases). This CDR3 region has 18 residues. Trimming pared 5 bases from V and 6 bases from J, leaving 26 bases between. CDR1 and CDR2 (germline): MNHEY, SVGAGI. The CDR3 here is CASSEARDPLGAGQPQHF. The CDR3 region has the DNA TGTGCCAGCAGTGAAGCCCGGGATCCCCTAGGGGCGGGTCAGCCCCAGCATTTT.

This chain links TRBV7-3 with TRBJ2-7, with TRBD2 as a possible D gene (6 bases). The CDR3 is 16 amino acids. The V and J ends lost 5 bases and 0 bases respectively, with 17 bases between them. The germline V gene has CDR1 SGHTA and CDR2 FQGTGA. The DNA for the CDR3 is TGTGCCAGCAGCCGACAACTTCTAGCGAGCTCCTACGAGCAGTACTTC. Protein sequence: CASSRQLLASSYEQYF.

Remarks on this clonotype: A read error may explain this, as a much larger clone is one base away. The rearrangement uses TRBV2 and TRBJ1-1; D is undetermined. The germline V gene encodes CDR1 SNHLY and CDR2 FYNNEI. The CDR3 totals 10 residues. Deletions cut 6 bases from V and 12 bases from J, with 11 bases between. This CDR3 is CASRGSGPFF. In DNA form, the CDR3 reads TGTGCCAGCAGGGGAAGCGGCCCTTTCTTT.

This clonotype was counted between two and nine times. The rearrangement uses TRBV7-9 and TRBJ1-5; D is unresolved. In germline, CDR1 is SEHNR, CDR2 FQNEAQ (reference sequence). The CDR3 contains 15 residues. The ends were cut back, 3 bases at V and 2 bases at J, with 11 bases in the middle. CDR3 nucleotides: TGTGCCAGCAGCTTCGTGGGAGACGGCAATCAGCCCCAGCATTTT. Residues: CASSFVGDGNQPQHF. Full variable domain (missing parts from reference TRBV7-9 and TRBJ1-5): DTGVSQNPRHKITKRGQNVTFRCDPISEHNRLYWYRQTLGQGPEFLTYFQNEAQLEKSRLLSDRFSAERPKGSFSTLEIQRTEQGDSAMYLCASSFVGDGNQPQHFGDGTRLSIL.

This clonotype was seen a single time. The rearrangement joins TRBV7-2 to TRBJ2-2, with D unresolved. Germline assignment: CDR1 SGHTA and CDR2 FQGNSA. This CDR3 is 15 amino acids long. V dropped 2 bases and J dropped 4 bases, with 11 bases sitting between them. The CDR3 sequence: CASSLLVSPTGELFF. The CDR3 coding sequence is TGTGCCAGCAGCTTACTGGTTTCCCCCACCGGGGAGCTGTTTTTT.